Following are 25 T cell receptor beta chains from one sample sequenced in a study of blood T cell repertoires in COVID-19. Some clones are missing from TCRdb's copy, which holds only in-frame ones; the method was immunoSEQ multiplex PCR. This sample has 70,000 or so clones, with around 80% found just once. Sequencing input: peripheral blood. Source of these receptors: a man aged 50 to 60 with COVID-19, enrolled during active disease.

V usage is TRBV19 and J usage is TRBJ2-1; 11 positions match TRBD2. With 5 bases clipped from V and 4 bases from J, the junction kept 10 bases outside the gene matches. Germline V lookup: CDR1 LNHDA, CDR2 SQIVND (reference sequence). The CDR3 contains 17 residues. Written as DNA, the CDR3 is TGTGCCAGTAGTTCCCCTAGCGGGAGGATCATTTACAATGAGCAGTTCTTC. Amino acid sequence: CASSSPSGRIIYNEQFF. Based on the CDR3 plus reference TRBV19 and TRBJ2-1, the full variable domain is DGGITQSPKYLFRKEGQNVTLSCEQNLNHDAMYWYRQDPGQGLRLIYYSQIVNDFQKGDIAEGYSVSREKKESFPLTVTSAQKNPTAFYLCASSSPSGRIIYNEQFFGPGTRLTVL.

This clone showed up just once. This chain links TRBV7-3 with TRBJ2-1, with D possibly being TRBD1 (6 bases). The CDR3 spans 13 residues. CDR1 SGHTA and CDR2 FQGTGA come from the germline V gene. The V and J ends lost 6 bases and 10 bases respectively, with 16 bases between them. CDR3 DNA: TGTGCCAGCAGTCAACTACAGGGTGGGGAGCAGTTCTTC. It specifies CASSQLQGGEQFF.

For the CDR3, the DNA is TGCGCCAGCAGCTTGGGATTGGCGGGTCGGTACGAGCAGTACTTC. This sequence encodes CASSLGLAGRYEQYF. V is TRBV5-1 and J is TRBJ2-7, with a weak D call TRBD2 (5 bases). Trimming removed 0 bases from V and 4 bases from J, with 14 bases in between. Germline CDR1 SGHRS, CDR2 YFSETQ. CDR3 length: 15 amino acids.

This chain links TRBV14 with TRBJ1-1; 7 bases map to TRBD1. Trimming took 0 bases from V and 6 from J; bases not matched to a gene: 7. The CDR3 has 15 residues. Germline-derived CDR1 and CDR2 are SGHDN and FVKESK. This CDR3 is CASSQDPRGKAEAFF. The CDR3, as DNA: TGTGCCAGCAGCCAAGATCCCAGGGGGAAGGCTGAAGCTTTCTTT.

The V call is TRBV6-4, the J call TRBJ2-3, with TRBD1 matching 9 bases. Germline lookup yields CDR1 MRHNA and CDR2 SNTAGT. The trim removed 4 bases at V and 5 bases at J, leaving 10 bases unmatched. CDR3 length equals 16 residues. The CDR3 nucleotides are TGTGCCAGCAGTGTTGGTTGGGACAGGGCACGAGATACGCAGTATTTT. Translation: CASSVGWDRARDTQYF.

This clone was recorded only once. The rearrangement uses TRBV7-2 and TRBJ2-5, with D maybe TRBD2 (6 bases). V dropped 5 bases and J dropped 5 bases, with 15 bases sitting between them. Germline CDR1 is SGHTA and CDR2 is FQGNSA. The CDR3 is made up of 14 amino acids. The CDR3 DNA follows: TGTGCCAGCAGCCCCAGGGACTCCCTGGAGACCCAGTACTTC. Translated: CASSPRDSLETQYF.

The CDR3, as DNA: TGTGCCAGCAGCATAACAGGGCAGCAGCCCCAGCATTTT. It translates to CASSITGQQPQHF. The genes are TRBV2 and TRBJ1-5, with D perhaps TRBD1 (6 bases). Trimming cost V 6 bases and J 7 bases, with 13 bases left between them. Germline CDR1 reads SNHLY; CDR2 reads FYNNEI. The CDR3 loop spans 13 amino acids. The variable domain in full, with the rest retrieved from reference TRBV2 and TRBJ1-5, is EPEVTQTPSHQVTQMGQEVILRCVPISNHLYFYWYRQILGQKVEFLVSFYNNEISEKSEIFDDQFSVERPDGSNFTLKIRSTKLEDSAMYFCASSITGQQPQHFGDGTRLSIL.

The rearrangement links TRBV28 to TRBJ2-7, with TRBD1 matching 12 bases. CDR1 and CDR2 from the germline V gene are MDHEN and SYDVKM. This CDR3 has 15 residues. V lost 3 bases and J lost 6; bases outside the gene matches: 6. The CDR3: CASSFRGQGAPEQYF. CDR3 in DNA: TGTGCCAGCAGTTTCAGGGGACAGGGGGCGCCCGAGCAGTACTTC.

The chain has TRBV30 and TRBJ2-4; D is possibly TRBD1 (6 bases). V was cut by 0 bases and J by 7 bases, with 13 bases left in between. Germline V gene sequence: CDR1 GTSNPN, CDR2 SVGIG (reference sequence). The CDR3 has 14 residues. The CDR3: CAWSVKGQGNIQYF. The CDR3 nucleotides are TGTGCCTGGAGTGTAAAGGGGCAGGGGAACATTCAGTACTTC.

The chain employs TRBV28 and TRBJ2-7, with TRBD1 identical over 9 bases. The V and J ends lost 6 bases and 2 bases, in that order; junction bases with no gene match: 5. CDR1 is MDHEN, CDR2 SYDVKM, per germline. This CDR3 is built from 14 residues. CDR3 protein: CASRPTGGAYEQYF. The CDR3 region has the DNA TGTGCCAGCAGGCCGACAGGGGGAGCCTACGAGCAGTACTTC. The full variable domain, completed using reference TRBV28 and TRBJ2-7, is DVKVTQSSRYLVKRTGEKVFLECVQDMDHENMFWYRQDPGLGLRLIYFSYDVKMKEKGDIPEGYSVSREKKERFSLILESASTNQTSMYLCASRPTGGAYEQYFGPGTRLTVT.

The V and J genes are TRBV2 and TRBJ1-1; possibly TRBD1 for D (5 bases). There are 13 residues in the CDR3. Trimming left V 5 bases short and J 1 base short, with 8 bases between. Germline V lookup: CDR1 SNHLY, CDR2 FYNNEI. In DNA, the CDR3 is TGTGCCAGCAGTCCACAGGCGAACACTGAAGCTTTCTTT. It yields the protein CASSPQANTEAFF. The full variable domain, its missing parts supplied by reference TRBV2 and TRBJ1-1, is EPEVTQTPSHQVTQMGQEVILRCVPISNHLYFYWYRQILGQKVEFLVSFYNNEISEKSEIFDDQFSVERPDGSNFTLKIRSTKLEDSAMYFCASSPQANTEAFFGQGTRLTVV.

This clone was detected only a few times. The genes are TRBV9 and TRBJ2-3, with D unclear. The CDR3 runs to 14 residues. Trimming took 2 bases from V and 7 from J, leaving 14 bases between them. Germline V gene data show CDR1 as SGDLS and CDR2 as YYNGEE. The CDR3 DNA reads TGTGCCAGCAGCGTGCAGGTGGGTGAAAATACGCAGTATTTT. It specifies CASSVQVGENTQYF.

This clone was counted a few times. The rearrangement links TRBV9 to TRBJ2-2, with 8 nucleotides matching TRBD2. Germline values: CDR1 SGDLS, CDR2 YYNGEE. J was trimmed by 3 bases and V by 3 bases; bases with no gene match: 7. The CDR3 consists of 16 residues. CDR3 amino acids: CASSGAGTSHTGELFF. CDR3 sequence (DNA): TGTGCCAGCAGCGGAGCCGGGACTAGTCACACCGGGGAGCTGTTTTTT.

This clone came up a few times. V is TRBV19 and J is TRBJ2-7; 7 bases are a match to TRBD2. In germline, CDR1 is LNHDA, CDR2 SQIVND (reference sequence). CDR3 size: 14 residues. J gave up 3 bases and V 4 bases, and 6 bases lay outside the gene matches. This CDR3 reads CASSREGLSYEQYF. CDR3 DNA: TGTGCCAGTAGTAGGGAGGGACTGAGCTACGAGCAGTACTTC. Filled out from reference TRBV19 and TRBJ2-7, the complete variable domain reads DGGITQSPKYLFRKEGQNVTLSCEQNLNHDAMYWYRQDPGQGLRLIYYSQIVNDFQKGDIAEGYSVSREKKESFPLTVTSAQKNPTAFYLCASSREGLSYEQYFGPGTRLTVT.

The gene calls are TRBV27 and TRBJ2-5; 9 bases map to TRBD1. The germline CDR1 and CDR2 sequences are MNHEY and SMNVEV (reference sequence). The CDR3 is 14 amino acids. Trimming cost V 3 bases and J 5 bases; bases outside gene matches: 4. In nucleotides, the CDR3 is TGTGCCAGCAGTTTCCGACAGGGGGTGGAGACCCAGTACTTC. Translated: CASSFRQGVETQYF.

This sequence joins TRBV15 and TRBJ2-7; D uncertain. CDR3 length equals 13 residues. Germline V gene sequence: CDR1 LNHNV, CDR2 YYDKDF (reference sequence). V shed 0 bases and J shed 3 bases, with 6 bases lying between them. The CDR3 DNA follows: TGTGCCACCAGCAGAGATCCGGTCTACGAGCAGTACTTC. Its protein is CATSRDPVYEQYF.

The table lists this clone with a count of one. The CDR3 sequence: CASSQGLAGSTDTQYF. The CDR3 DNA sequence: TGTGCCAGCAGCCAAGGGCTAGCGGGGAGCACAGATACGCAGTATTTT. The rearrangement uses TRBV4-2 and TRBJ2-3, with TRBD2 matching over 9 bases. The CDR3 loop spans 16 amino acids. V lost 1 base, J lost 0 bases, and 2 bases stayed unmatched. CDR1 LGHNA and CDR2 YNFKEQ come from the germline V gene.

The chain joins TRBV15 to TRBJ1-1; tentative D call: TRBD1 (6 bases). This CDR3 contains 18 residues. The germline V and J ends were trimmed by 0 bases and 1 base, with 18 bases remaining between them. The germline gives CDR1 LNHNV, CDR2 YYDKDF (reference sequence). CDR3 sequence (DNA): TGTGCCACCAGCAGAGATCTGGGGGCGAAAAGAAGGAACACTGAAGCTTTCTTT. As protein: CATSRDLGAKRRNTEAFF.

The J gene is TRBJ2-5, the V gene TRBV4-3; D is ambiguous. Germline lookup yields CDR1 LGHNA and CDR2 YSLEER. Trimming pared 0 bases from V and 5 bases from J, leaving 13 bases between. This CDR3 region has 15 residues. The CDR3 DNA reads as TGCGCCAGCAGCCAAGATCTAGGAGATCAGGAGACCCAGTACTTC. Encoded protein: CASSQDLGDQETQYF.

CDR3 coding DNA: TGTGCCAGCAGCTTGACCGGGACAGGGAGAGATACGCAGTATTTT. This codes for CASSLTGTGRDTQYF. The chain is built from TRBV11-2 and TRBJ2-3; TRBD1 agrees at 9 bases. Germline CDR1 reads SGHAT; CDR2 reads FQNNGV. The V and J ends lost 3 bases and 5 bases, in that order; junction bases with no gene match: 6. The CDR3 extends over 15 amino acids.

The rearrangement joins TRBV28 to TRBJ2-5; TRBD2 matches 14 bases. The length of the CDR3 is 16 residues. Trimming at V came to 5 bases and at J to 4 bases, leaving 6 bases not matched to a gene. Per germline, CDR1 MDHEN and CDR2 SYDVKM. The CDR3 sequence is CASSAPGTSGRETQYF. CDR3 bases: TGTGCCAGCAGTGCCCCCGGGACTAGCGGGAGAGAGACCCAGTACTTC.

The chain couples TRBV18 to TRBJ1-1; TRBD1 might be the D (6 bases). V lost 6 bases and J lost 5, with 19 bases in between. Germline V gene lookup returns CDR1 KGHSH and CDR2 LQKENI. The CDR3 is made up of 15 amino acids. This chain's CDR3 is CASSGDTRGWTEAFF. The CDR3 DNA reads TGTGCCAGCTCGGGGGACACCCGAGGGTGGACTGAAGCTTTCTTT.

V gene TRBV10-3 combines with J gene TRBJ2-7, with a tentative D call TRBD2 (6 bases). The CDR3 is 14 amino acids. The germline V and J ends were trimmed by 3 bases and 2 bases, with 11 bases remaining between them. Looked up from germline, CDR1 is ENHRY and CDR2 is SYGVKD. The CDR3 region has the DNA TGTGCCATCAGTGACCCGGGACTTACCTACGAGCAGTACTTC. It codes for CAISDPGLTYEQYF.

This clone occurred once. As DNA, the CDR3 is TGTGCCAGCAGCGTCGGTTTAGCAGCTGGGGCCAACGTCCTGACTTTC. Protein sequence: CASSVGLAAGANVLTF. The V call is TRBV9, the J call TRBJ2-6; no clear D gene. Germline CDR1 SGDLS, CDR2 YYNGEE. Trimming left V 2 bases short and J 2 bases short, with 11 bases between. The CDR3 loop spans 16 amino acids.

V usage is TRBV7-2 and J usage is TRBJ2-7, with TRBD1 identical over 10 bases. Looked up from germline, CDR1 is SGHTA and CDR2 is FQGNSA. The CDR3 has 13 amino acids. The J segment lost 0 bases and the V segment lost 10 bases, leaving 3 bases of the junction unmatched. This CDR3 is CATRDRGSYEQYF. Here the CDR3 DNA reads TGTGCCACCCGGGACAGGGGCTCCTACGAGCAGTACTTC.